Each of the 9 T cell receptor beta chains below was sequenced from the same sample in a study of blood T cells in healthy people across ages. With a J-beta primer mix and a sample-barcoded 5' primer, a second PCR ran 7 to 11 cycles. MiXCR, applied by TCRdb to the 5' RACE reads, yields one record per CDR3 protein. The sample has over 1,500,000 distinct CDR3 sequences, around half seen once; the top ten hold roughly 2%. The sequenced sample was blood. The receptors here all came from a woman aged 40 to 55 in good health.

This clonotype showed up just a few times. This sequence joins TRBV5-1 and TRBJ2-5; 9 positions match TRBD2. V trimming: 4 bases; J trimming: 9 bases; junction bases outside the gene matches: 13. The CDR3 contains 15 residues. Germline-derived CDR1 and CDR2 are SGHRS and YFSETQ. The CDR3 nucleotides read TGCGCCAGCAGCACCCTGGAGGGACTAGCAGCTTCCCAGTACTTC. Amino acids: CASSTLEGLAASQYF. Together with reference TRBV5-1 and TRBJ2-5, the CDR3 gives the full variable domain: KAGVTQTPRYLIKTRGQQVTLSCSPISGHRSVSWYQQTPGQGLQFLFEYFSETQRNKGNFPGRFSGRQFSNSRSEMNVSTLELGDSALYLCASSTLEGLAASQYFGPGTRLLVL.

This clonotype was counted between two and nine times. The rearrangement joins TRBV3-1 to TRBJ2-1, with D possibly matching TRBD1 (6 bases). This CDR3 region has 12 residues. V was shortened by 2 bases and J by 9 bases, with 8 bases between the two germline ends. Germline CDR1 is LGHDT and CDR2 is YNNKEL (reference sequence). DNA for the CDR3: TGTGCCAGCAGCCAACCCAGGGGTGAGCAGTTCTTC. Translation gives CASSQPRGEQFF.

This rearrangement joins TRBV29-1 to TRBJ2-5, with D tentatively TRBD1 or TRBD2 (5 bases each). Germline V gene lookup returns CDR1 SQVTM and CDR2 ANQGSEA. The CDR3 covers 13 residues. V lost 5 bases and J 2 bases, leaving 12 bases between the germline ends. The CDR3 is CSVTGAGQETQYF. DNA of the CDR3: TGCAGCGTTACCGGGGCAGGGCAAGAGACCCAGTACTTC.

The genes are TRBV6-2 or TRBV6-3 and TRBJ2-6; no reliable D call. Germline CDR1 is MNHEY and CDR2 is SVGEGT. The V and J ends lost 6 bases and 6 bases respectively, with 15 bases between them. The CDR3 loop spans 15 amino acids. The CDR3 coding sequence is TGTGCCAGCAGCCTCGCACCGGTGAAGGCCAACGTCCTGACTTTC. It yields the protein CASSLAPVKANVLTF.

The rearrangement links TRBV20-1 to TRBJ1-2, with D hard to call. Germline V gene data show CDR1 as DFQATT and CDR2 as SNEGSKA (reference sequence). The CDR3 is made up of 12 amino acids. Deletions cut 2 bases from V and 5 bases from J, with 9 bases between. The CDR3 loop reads CSARSASYGYTF. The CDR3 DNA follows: TGCAGTGCTAGATCCGCTTCATATGGCTACACCTTC.

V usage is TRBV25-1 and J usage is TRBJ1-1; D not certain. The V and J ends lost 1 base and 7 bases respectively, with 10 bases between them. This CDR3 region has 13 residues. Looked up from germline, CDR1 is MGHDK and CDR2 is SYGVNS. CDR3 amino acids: CASSELNGGEAFF. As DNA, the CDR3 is TGTGCCAGCAGTGAATTGAATGGTGGTGAAGCTTTCTTT.

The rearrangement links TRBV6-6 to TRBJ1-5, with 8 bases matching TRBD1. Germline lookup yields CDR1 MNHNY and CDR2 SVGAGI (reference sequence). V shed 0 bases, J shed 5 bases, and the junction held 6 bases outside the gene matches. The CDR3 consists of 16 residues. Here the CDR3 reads CASSYSTGTGDQPQHF. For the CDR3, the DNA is TGTGCCAGCAGTTACTCCACTGGGACAGGCGATCAGCCCCAGCATTTT.

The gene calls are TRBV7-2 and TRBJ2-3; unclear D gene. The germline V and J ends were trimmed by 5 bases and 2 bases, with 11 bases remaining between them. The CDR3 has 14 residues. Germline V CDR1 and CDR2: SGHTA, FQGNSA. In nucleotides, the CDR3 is TGTGCCAGCAGCCAGACATGGGCCACAGATACGCAGTATTTT. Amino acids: CASSQTWATDTQYF.

The CDR3 DNA sequence: TGTGCCAGCAGCGTAGAGCTGGTGACTAGCGGGGACAGCTACAATGAGCAGTTCTTC. It yields the protein CASSVELVTSGDSYNEQFF. The chain combines TRBV9 with TRBJ2-1; TRBD2 matches 11 bases. This CDR3 region has 19 residues. The junction had 11 bases not matched to a gene; V was cut back by 0 bases and J by 3 bases. The germline V gene has CDR1 SGDLS and CDR2 YYNGEE.